The rows below give T cell receptor beta chains drawn from one sample of a study of early T cells in non-severe SARS-CoV-2 infection. MiXCR, applied by TCRdb to the 5' RACE reads, yields one record per CDR3 protein. There are about 64,000 distinct CDR3 sequences in the sample; 20% occur only once, and approximately 16% lies in the top ten. Sequences were derived from whole blood, sampled at baseline. The receptors originated from an adult who was a healthcare worker with PCR-confirmed SARS-CoV-2 infection or an uninfected control (not recorded which). CDR3s include the opening cysteine and the closing phenylalanine or tryptophan. Fields, in order: V gene, clone size, D gene, J gene, CDR3 DNA, CDR3 protein. The D gene is left open where the match is weak. A clone size is listed for some rows: how often the clone was seen (once, few, many), or a class if it is expanded.

TRBV5-1	.	.	TRBJ1-6	TGCGCCAGCAGCTTCATGAGAAATTCACCCCTCCACTTT	CASSFMRNSPLHF
TRBV4-2	few	.	TRBJ2-5	TGTGCCAGCAGCCAAGATCGCGGCCACTTCGGAGAGACCCAGTACTTC	CASSQDRGHFGETQYF
TRBV20-1	few	.	TRBJ2-4	TGCAGTGCTAGGGGAGGACTCGCCAAAAACATTCAGTACTTC	CSARGGLAKNIQYF
TRBV12-3/TRBV12-4	.	.	TRBJ1-2	TGTGCCAGCAGTTTAGCCGGCAGGGCCTATGGCTACACCTTC	CASSLAGRAYGYTF
TRBV5-4	few	.	TRBJ2-2	TGTGCCAGCAGCTTGGAGGGGGGCACGAACACCGGGGAGCTGTTTTTT	CASSLEGGTNTGELFF
TRBV3-1	few	TRBD1	TRBJ1-6	TGTGCCAGCAGCCAAGAGACAGGGGGTCGACCCCTCCACTTT	CASSQETGGRPLHF
TRBV4-1	.	TRBD2	TRBJ2-1	TGCGCCAGCAGCTTAGGAGGGCGGGGGGCCCAGAATGAGCAGTTCTTC	CASSLGGRGAQNEQFF
TRBV7-9	once	TRBD1	TRBJ2-5	TGTGCCAGCAGCCTTGGGACAGGGATGGAGACCCAGTACTTC	CASSLGTGMETQYF
TRBV6-6	.	TRBD1	TRBJ2-1	TGTGCCAGCAGTTACCTCGGACAGGGGGCAGCCAATGAGCAGTTCTTC	CASSYLGQGAANEQFF
TRBV5-1	.	.	TRBJ2-3	TGCGCCAGCAGCTTGGTACGGAGCACAGATACGCAGTATTTT	CASSLVRSTDTQYF
TRBV11-1	few	TRBD1	TRBJ2-5	TGTGCCAGCAGCTTAGGACAGGGGGCGATTGGAAAAGAGACCCAGTACTTC	CASSLGQGAIGKETQYF
TRBV27	few	.	TRBJ1-6	TGTGCCAGCGGGCCCCAGTCGGGACACCGAAATTCACCCCTCCACTTT	CASGPQSGHRNSPLHF
TRBV12-3/TRBV12-4	many	TRBD1	TRBJ1-6	TGTGCCAGCAGTTTAGCAGGGACAGACAGTCGAGCCCTCCACTTT	CASSLAGTDSRALHF
TRBV30	few	TRBD1	TRBJ2-7	TGTGCCTGGAGCCGAGGGACAGGGATTTCCTACGAGCAGTACTTC	CAWSRGTGISYEQYF
TRBV12-3/TRBV12-4	.	.	TRBJ1-1	TGTGCCAGCAGTTTACCCGGAGCTGAAGCTTTCTTT	CASSLPGAEAFF
TRBV4-1	few	.	TRBJ2-7	TGCGCCAGCAGCCAAGACCCGGGTTACTACGAGCAGTACTTC	CASSQDPGYYEQYF
TRBV13	few	TRBD2	TRBJ2-5	TGTGCCAGCAGCCAGCGACAGGGACTAGCGGGGGCACAAGAGACCCAGTACTTC	CASSQRQGLAGAQETQYF
TRBV7-9	.	.	TRBJ2-1	TGTGCCAGCAGCTTAGCGGGACTGAATGAGCAGTTCTTC	CASSLAGLNEQFF
TRBV2	.	.	TRBJ2-7	TGTGCCAGCAGAGACAGCTACTACGAGCAGTACTTC	CASRDSYYEQYF
TRBV2	.	.	TRBJ2-5	TGTGCCAGCGTCCCACAAGAGACCCAGTACTTC	CASVPQETQYF
TRBV4-1	many	TRBD2	TRBJ2-5	TGCGCCAGCAGCCATGGGGGGACTAGTCCGGGAGAGACCCAGTACTTC	CASSHGGTSPGETQYF
TRBV10-2	many	.	TRBJ2-1	TGCGCCAGCACCAGAGACTTTCCCAATGAGCAGTTCTTC	CASTRDFPNEQFF
TRBV7-8	few	.	TRBJ2-1	TGTGCCAGCAGCTTAGGGGTTGAGCAGTTCTTC	CASSLGVEQFF
TRBV11-2	.	.	TRBJ2-3	TGTGCCAGCAGCTTACCCCCCACAGATACGCAGTATTTT	CASSLPPTDTQYF
TRBV11-3	.	.	TRBJ2-7	TGTGCCAGCAGCCCTGACAGCGGCTCCTACGAGCAGTACTTC	CASSPDSGSYEQYF
TRBV20-1	few	.	TRBJ1-4	TGCAGTGCGGGAGGGAATGAAAAACTGTTTTTT	CSAGGNEKLFF
TRBV3-1	.	.	TRBJ2-1	TGTGCCAGCAGGAATCGGGGGCTAGCAGGACCGCCGGGGCGTGAGCAGTTCTTC	CASRNRGLAGPPGREQFF
TRBV18	few	.	TRBJ2-7	.	CASSPLDKAGGYEQYF
TRBV6-5	.	.	TRBJ1-1	TGTGCCAGCAGTTACTCTCGTGACGGAGGTTGGGACACTGAAGCTTTCTTT	CASSYSRDGGWDTEAFF